This TCR beta chain comes out of a study of blood T cell repertoires in COVID-19. The V gene lost 2 bases and the J gene lost 6 bases, with 5 bases spanning the gap. This CDR3 spans 12 amino acids. CDR1 and CDR2 (germline): SGHRS, YFSETQ. Assay: immunoSEQ multiplex PCR; the TCRdb copy retains only in-frame clones and omits some. This table holds roughly 400,000 clones, 90% found once. The sequencing sample was made of PBMCs or T cells enriched from blood (not recorded which). This chain joins TRBV5-1 and TRBJ2-2; D may be TRBD1 (5 bases). This clonotype was sampled from a man aged 18 to 29 who had recovered from COVID-19. The chain's CDR3 is CASSLQAGELFF. The CDR3 coding sequence is TGCGCCAGCAGCTTACAGGCCGGGGAGCTGTTTTTT.